This T cell receptor (beta chain) is from a study of cytomegalovirus exposure and HLA in healthy donors. Notes on the study in general: An analysis done earlier found most TCR beta V segments productive about 87% or about 30% of the time.

Of note for this clone: Its antigen is currently unknown.

The PCR ran on 60 Vbeta and 13 Jbeta primers. Repertoires were generated with immunoSEQ multiplex PCR, while TCRdb's copy carries only in-frame clones and drops some. The sample shows about 160,000 clones, roughly 80% of them seen only once. The sequencing input was PBMCs. The receptor was derived from a woman aged 40 to 50 in good health and CMV-seronegative.

CDR3 residues: CAIKANTEAFF. In DNA form, the CDR3 reads TGTGCCATCAAAGCCAATACTGAAGCTTTCTTT. This chain connects TRBV10-3 to TRBJ1-1; no clear D gene. This CDR3 is built from 11 residues. The germline V and J ends were trimmed by 7 bases and 5 bases, with 8 bases remaining between them. Germline V gene data show CDR1 as ENHRY and CDR2 as SYGVKD.